This T cell receptor (beta chain) was sequenced during a study of beta chain features in type 1 diabetes. Study information: There were approximately 100,000,000 sorted cells examined across all samples. Findings and limits, study-wide: It was among patients, rather than healthy donors, that naive, central memory and Treg TCRB repertoires appeared more similar. All four CD4+ subsets from Type 1 diabetes patients carried moderately but significantly shorter TCRB CDR3s. Insertion counts at VDJ junctions were lower in type 1 diabetes patients, who also showed more deletions there.

This clone was recorded a few times. Its antigen is as yet unknown. TCRB transcripts that were expressed got sequenced, as all of the isolated RNA had been reverse transcribed. Repertoires were generated with immunoSEQ multiplex PCR, while TCRdb's copy carries only in-frame clones and drops some. Of 630,000 or so clones listed, roughly 13% are singletons. The sample taken for sequencing was naive CD4+ T cells from blood. The sequence came from a man between 18 and 35 years old with type 1 diabetes.

The CDR3 region is CSVGGTGIHSGNTIYF. DNA of the CDR3: TGCAGCGTTGGTGGGACAGGAATACACTCTGGAAACACCATATATTTT. This chain connects TRBV29-1 to TRBJ1-3, with 8 bases fitting TRBD1. V lost 4 bases to trimming and J lost 0 bases; unmatched junction nucleotides: 8. Looked up from germline, CDR1 is SQVTM and CDR2 is ANQGSEA. The CDR3 has 16 amino acids.